This is a list of T cell receptor beta chains from one sample in a study of cytomegalovirus exposure and HLA in healthy donors. The table came from immunoSEQ multiplex PCR; TCRdb's copy has only in-frame clones and leaves some out. The profile covers 90,000 to 100,000 clones, with under 85% appearing a single time and 2% to 2.5% taken by the ten largest. Sequencing was performed on PBMCs. Receptors were obtained from a man aged 40-49 years in good health and CMV-seronegative. The CDR3 runs from the conserved cysteine through the conserved F or W. D genes are given only for firm matches. Clone sizes are given selectively: once, few, many, or a class where the clone is expanded.

CDR3 | DNA | D | J | size | V
CASSVGAKETQYF | TGTGCCAGCAGCGTGGGAGCAAAAGAGACCCAGTACTTC | - | TRBJ2-5 | few | TRBV7-3
CASSPRPNGDEQFF | TGTGCCAGCTCCCCTAGACCAAATGGCGATGAGCAGTTCTTC | - | TRBJ2-1 | - | TRBV27
CASSFLGPGQHDEQYF | TGTGCCAGCAGTTTTTTAGGCCCGGGACAACATGACGAGCAGTACTTC | - | TRBJ2-7 | - | TRBV28
CASSQTGTGVYEQYF | TGTGCCAGCAGTCAAACCGGGACAGGAGTCTACGAGCAGTACTTC | TRBD1 | TRBJ2-7 | - | TRBV28
CASSQTYLDTSLNYGYTF | TGCGCCAGCAGCCAAACGTACCTAGATACCAGCCTGAACTATGGCTACACCTTC | - | TRBJ1-2 | - | TRBV4-3
CASSSWTSGGNNEQFF | TGTGCCAGCAGCAGTTGGACTAGCGGGGGCAACAATGAGCAGTTCTTC | TRBD2 | TRBJ2-1 | - | TRBV7-9
CASSLNGVGTEAFF | TGTGCCAGCAGCTTAAACGGGGTTGGGACTGAAGCTTTCTTT | - | TRBJ1-1 | few | TRBV7-3
CASSYQRHPLLEQYF | TGTGCCAGCAGTTACCAGAGGCACCCCCTCCTCGAGCAGTACTTC | - | TRBJ2-7 | - | TRBV6-7
CASSYSTDRGYEQYF | TGTGCCAGCAGTTACTCGACGGACAGGGGTTACGAGCAGTACTTC | TRBD1 | TRBJ2-7 | - | TRBV6-5
CATKGGGFNEKLFF | TGTGCCACCAAAGGGGGGGGGTTTAATGAAAAACTGTTTTTT | - | TRBJ1-4 | - | TRBV28
CASSYVTGRGYGYTF | TGTGCCAGCAGTTACGTGACAGGGAGAGGCTATGGCTACACCTTC | TRBD1 | TRBJ1-2 | - | TRBV6-5
CASSQGGGPYEQYF | TGTGCCAGTAGTCAGGGCGGGGGGCCCTACGAGCAGTACTTC | TRBD2 | TRBJ2-7 | - | TRBV19
CASSLTGNQPQHF | TGTGCCAGCAGTTTGACAGGGAATCAGCCCCAGCATTTT | TRBD1 | TRBJ1-5 | - | TRBV28
CASSTSGLQRNEQFF | TGTGCCAGCAGCACTTCGGGACTTCAGAGGAATGAGCAGTTCTTC | - | TRBJ2-1 | - | TRBV9
CATIKTFRESPLHF | TGTGCCACCATAAAGACGTTCCGGGAGTCACCCCTCCACTTT | - | TRBJ1-6 | - | TRBV28
CASSQDRTNSPLHF | TGTGCCAGCAGCCAAGATAGAACGAATTCACCCCTCCACTTT | - | TRBJ1-6 | - | TRBV4-2
CASSVNEAGVNEKLFF | TGTGCCAGCAGCGTAAATGAGGCAGGGGTTAATGAAAAACTGTTTTTT | - | TRBJ1-4 | - | TRBV9
CASSIGSGGDFSYEQYF | TGTGCCAGTAGTATAGGATCAGGGGGTGACTTTTCCTACGAGCAGTACTTC | TRBD1 | TRBJ2-7 | - | TRBV19
CASSHGTLENYNEQFF | TGCGCCAGCAGCCATGGGACACTAGAAAACTACAATGAGCAGTTCTTC | - | TRBJ2-1 | - | TRBV5-1
CASSLGGGRSGEQFF | TGTGCCAGCAGCTTAGGGGGGGGCCGGTCAGGCGAGCAGTTCTTC | - | TRBJ2-1 | - | TRBV7-2
CASSDGSTRDTQYF | TGTGCCAGCAGTGACGGTAGCACTCGGGATACGCAGTATTTT | - | TRBJ2-3 | - | TRBV2
CASSSPGQGRYGYTF | TGTGCCAGCAGTTCCCCGGGACAGGGAAGATATGGCTACACCTTC | TRBD1 | TRBJ1-2 | - | TRBV27
CASSVFSSATGELFF | TGTGCCAGCAGCGTCTTTTCTAGCGCCACCGGGGAGCTGTTTTTT | - | TRBJ2-2 | - | TRBV9